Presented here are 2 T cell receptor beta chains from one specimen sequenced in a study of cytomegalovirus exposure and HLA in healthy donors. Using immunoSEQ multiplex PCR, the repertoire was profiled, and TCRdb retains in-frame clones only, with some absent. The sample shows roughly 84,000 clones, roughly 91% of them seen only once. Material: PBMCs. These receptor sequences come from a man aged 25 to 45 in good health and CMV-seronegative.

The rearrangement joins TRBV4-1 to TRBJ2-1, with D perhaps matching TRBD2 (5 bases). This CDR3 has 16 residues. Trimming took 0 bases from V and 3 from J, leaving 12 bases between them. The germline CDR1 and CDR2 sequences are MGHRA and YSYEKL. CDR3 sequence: CASSQDARGHYNEQFF. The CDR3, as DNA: TGCGCCAGCAGCCAAGACGCTCGAGGGCACTACAATGAGCAGTTCTTC.

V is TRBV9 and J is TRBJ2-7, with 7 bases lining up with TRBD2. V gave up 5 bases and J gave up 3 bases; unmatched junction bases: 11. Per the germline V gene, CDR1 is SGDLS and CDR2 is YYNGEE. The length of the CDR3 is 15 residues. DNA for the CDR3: TGTGCCAGCAGTCCTACCCCCAGCGGGAACTACGAGCAGTACTTC. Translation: CASSPTPSGNYEQYF.